This T cell receptor (beta chain) was retrieved from a study of OX40 agonist ivuxolimab in advanced cancers. Study findings and constraints: Circulating CD4+ and CD8+ T cells showed clonal expansion by week 6 at 0.1 to 3.0 mg/kg.

Germline CDR1 GTSNPN, CDR2 SVGIG (reference sequence). The CDR3 has 14 amino acids. V was shortened by 2 bases and J by 5 bases, with 15 bases between the two germline ends. Worth noting for this clone: Antigen unknown.

The assay was immunoSEQ multiplex PCR, and TCRdb's table has in-frame clones only and misses some. The table has 75,000 to 100,000 clones, about 91% seen once. Prior autoimmune disease or systemic immunosuppression barred patients. The rearrangement joins TRBV30 to TRBJ2-5; a possible D gene is TRBD1 (5 bases). The receptor comes from an adult with an advanced solid tumor such as melanoma, head and neck, liver or kidney cancer. Here the sequenced sample was CD4+ or CD8+ T cells sorted from blood, taken in a trial of the OX40 agonist ivuxolimab. This CDR3 reads CAWSTKRGRETQYF. In nucleotides, the CDR3 is TGTGCCTGGAGTACGAAAAGGGGCCGGGAGACCCAGTACTTC. The full variable domain, its missing parts supplied by reference TRBV30 and TRBJ2-5, is SQTIHQWPATLVQPVGSPLSLECTVEGTSNPNLYWYRQAAGRGLQLLFYSVGIGQISSEVPQNLSASRPQDRQFILSSKKLLLSDSGFYLCAWSTKRGRETQYFGPGTRLLVL.